The clone carrying this T cell receptor (beta chain) has ten or more counts. These data belong to a study of T-cell reconstitution after alpha-beta-depleted transplantation in children. Trimming removed 6 bases from V and 3 bases from J, with 9 bases in between. The CDR3 is 14 residues long. Unique molecular identifiers were incorporated during preparation of the TCRbeta library. MiXCR was run by TCRdb on the PCR reads, yielding one entry per CDR3 protein. The sample includes 200,000 to 250,000 distinct CDR3 sequences, approximately 10% of them seen just once. This receptor was identified in a child younger than two with acute myeloid leukemia, due to receive a stem cell transplant. The sample in question was PBMCs, obtained before TCRalphabeta/CD19-depleted stem cell transplant. V usage is TRBV12-3 or TRBV12-4 and J usage is TRBJ1-6; D is unresolved. The CDR3 DNA reads as TGTGCCAGCAGCCTAAATTTCTATAATTCACCCCTCCACTTT. Translation gives CASSLNFYNSPLHF.